This T cell receptor beta chain was obtained from a study of shared clonotypes between healthy human individuals. The germline CDR1 and CDR2 sequences are ENHRY and SYGVKD. The CDR3 totals 13 residues. With 7 bases removed from V and 6 bases from J, the gap between germline ends came to 14 bases. Only in-frame clones appear in the TCRdb table, and some are missing; sequencing was by immunoSEQ multiplex PCR. The sample lists roughly 2.5 million clones; over 85% were seen once. Sequencing was carried out using naive CD4+ T cells sorted from blood. Subset here: CD45RA+ positively selected. The chain uses TRBV10-3 and TRBJ2-3, with a weak D call TRBD2 (6 bases). The clonotype originates from a man aged 18 to 29 in good health. CDR3 in DNA: TGTGCCATCACCTCACTAGCAGCGGATACGCAGTATTTT. Protein sequence: CAITSLAADTQYF.